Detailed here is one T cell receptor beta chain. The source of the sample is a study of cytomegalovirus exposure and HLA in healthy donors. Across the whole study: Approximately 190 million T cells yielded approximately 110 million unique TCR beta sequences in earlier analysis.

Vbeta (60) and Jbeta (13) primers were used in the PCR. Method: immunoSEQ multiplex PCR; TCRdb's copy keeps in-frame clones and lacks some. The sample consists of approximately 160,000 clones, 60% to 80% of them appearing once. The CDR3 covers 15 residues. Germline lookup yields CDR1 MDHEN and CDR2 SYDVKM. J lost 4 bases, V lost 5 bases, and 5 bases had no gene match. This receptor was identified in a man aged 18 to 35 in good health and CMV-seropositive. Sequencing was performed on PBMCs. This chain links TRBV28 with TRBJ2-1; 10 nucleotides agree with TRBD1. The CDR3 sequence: CASSIPGQGYNEQFF. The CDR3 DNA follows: TGTGCCAGCAGTATACCGGGACAGGGGTACAATGAGCAGTTCTTC.